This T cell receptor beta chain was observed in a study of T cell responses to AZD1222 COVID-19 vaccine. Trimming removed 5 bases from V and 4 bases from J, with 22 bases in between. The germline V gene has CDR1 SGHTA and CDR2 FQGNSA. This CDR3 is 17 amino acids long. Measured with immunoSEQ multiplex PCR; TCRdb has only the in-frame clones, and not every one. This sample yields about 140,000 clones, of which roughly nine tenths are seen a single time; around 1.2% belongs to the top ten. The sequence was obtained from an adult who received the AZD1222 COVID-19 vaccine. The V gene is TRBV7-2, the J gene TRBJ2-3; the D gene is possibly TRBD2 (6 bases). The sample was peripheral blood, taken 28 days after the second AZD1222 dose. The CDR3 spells CASSPFTGGGVADTQYF. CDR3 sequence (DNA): TGTGCCAGCAGCCCATTCACCGGGGGTGGAGTAGCAGATACGCAGTATTTT.